Listed below are T cell receptor beta chains from one sample, sequenced in a study of shared clonotypes between healthy human individuals. Assay: immunoSEQ multiplex PCR; the TCRdb copy retains only in-frame clones and omits some. The sample carries 2 million to 2.5 million clones, 85% to 95% recorded once. Sequenced: naive CD4+ T cells sorted from blood. Receptor source: a man aged 18 to 30 in good health. CDR3s include the opening cysteine and the closing phenylalanine or tryptophan. D genes are given only for firm matches. Not every row has a clone size; where given, it reads once, few, many or a size class.

CDR3nt	CDR3aa	v_gene	j_gene	d_gene	abundance
TGTGCCAGCAGCTCGACTAGCGGAGCAGATACGCAGTATTTT	CASSSTSGADTQYF	TRBV7-6	TRBJ2-3	TRBD2	.
TGCGCCAGCAGCCGCTCTAGCGGGGGCGCCTCCTACGAGCAGTACTTC	CASSRSSGGASYEQYF	TRBV4-1	TRBJ2-7	TRBD2	.
TGTGCCAGCACCTCGGTGAACACTGAAGCTTTCTTT	CASTSVNTEAFF	TRBV6-1	TRBJ1-1	.	.
TGTGCCAGCAGCCCTCTAGGACAGTCCTACGAGCAGTACTTC	CASSPLGQSYEQYF	TRBV7-9	TRBJ2-7	.	.
TGTGCCAGTATAAGGCTCGGTACCGGGGAGCTGTTTTTT	CASIRLGTGELFF	TRBV19	TRBJ2-2	.	.
TGTGCCAGCAGCTTGACGACTAGCGGCCAAGAGACCCAGTACTTC	CASSLTTSGQETQYF	TRBV7-9	TRBJ2-5	TRBD2	.
TGTGCCAGCAGTTCAAGACAGGCTTTCAATGAAAAACTGTTTTTT	CASSSRQAFNEKLFF	TRBV6-5	TRBJ1-4	.	.
TGTGCCAGCAGCTTGCTTGGCACAGATACGCAGTATTTT	CASSLLGTDTQYF	TRBV5-4	TRBJ2-3	.	.
TGTGCCAGCAGCGACGGGGGCGGCTACACCTTC	CASSDGGGYTF	TRBV6-5	TRBJ1-2	.	.
TGTGCCAGCAGCTTATCGAAGTTGAACACTGAAGCTTTCTTT	CASSLSKLNTEAFF	TRBV11-2	TRBJ1-1	.	.
TGTGCCTGGAGTGTCCATGGCGGGAACTACGAGCAGTACTTC	CAWSVHGGNYEQYF	TRBV30	TRBJ2-7	.	.
TGCGCCAGCAGACAGACAGGGTGGAACACTGAAGCTTTCTTT	CASRQTGWNTEAFF	TRBV10-2	TRBJ1-1	TRBD1	once
TGTGCCAGCGGGCGGGGGAAAGCTAATGAAAAACTGTTTTTT	CASGRGKANEKLFF	TRBV6-5	TRBJ1-4	.	.
TGTGCCAGCAGCTTAGTTGAGACTAGCGGTTACGAGCAGTACTTC	CASSLVETSGYEQYF	TRBV7-2	TRBJ2-7	TRBD2	.
TGTGCCAGCAGCCCGGGACAGGGGGACTCACCCCTCCACTTT	CASSPGQGDSPLHF	TRBV2	TRBJ1-6	TRBD1	.
TGTGCCAGCAGCCAACCTAGCGGGATATCTGGGGCCAACGTCCTGACTTTC	CASSQPSGISGANVLTF	TRBV7-2	TRBJ2-6	TRBD2	.
TGCGCCAGCACCCCTAGCGGGAGTGTATTCAATGAGCAGTTCTTC	CASTPSGSVFNEQFF	TRBV5-1	TRBJ2-1	TRBD2	.
TGTGCCAGCAGCTTGGGGCTGACACATACCTACGAGCAGTACTTC	CASSLGLTHTYEQYF	TRBV5-8	TRBJ2-7	.	.
TGTGCCATCAGTGATAGACAGGGGACCCGAGATACGCAGTATTTT	CAISDRQGTRDTQYF	TRBV10-3	TRBJ2-3	TRBD1	.
TGTGCCAGCAGTTACTCGATCGGCAGGGTTGAAGAAAAACTGTTTTTT	CASSYSIGRVEEKLFF	TRBV6-6	TRBJ1-4	.	.
TGCAGTGCTACCCCCCAGGATGAGCAGTTCTTC	CSATPQDEQFF	TRBV20-1	TRBJ2-1	.	once
TGTGCCTGGGGCCGACTAGTAACCTACAATGAGCAGTTCTTC	CAWGRLVTYNEQFF	TRBV30	TRBJ2-1	.	.
TGTGCCAGCAGTTCGCCTCCCAATGAAAAACTGTTTTTT	CASSSPPNEKLFF	TRBV6-6	TRBJ1-4	.	.
TGCAGCGTGAACAGGGTTCAGGGCTACACCTTC	CSVNRVQGYTF	TRBV29-1	TRBJ1-2	.	.
TGTGCCAGCAGCTTTCGAGTGGACAGGGTCGAGCAGTACTTC	CASSFRVDRVEQYF	TRBV5-5	TRBJ2-7	TRBD1	.
TGTGCCAGCAGCTTTACTCGATCTGGGGCCAACGTCCTGACTTTC	CASSFTRSGANVLTF	TRBV9	TRBJ2-6	.	few
TGTGCCAGCAGTTTGGCGGCGTCAGGTCCCTATGGCTACACCTTC	CASSLAASGPYGYTF	TRBV28	TRBJ1-2	.	.
TGTGCCAGCAGTCCCCCTCTAGTAAATTCACCCCTCCACTTT	CASSPPLVNSPLHF	TRBV6-6	TRBJ1-6	.	.
TGTGCCAGCAGCTTCTCTTATGGGACAGCCCTAATGAACACTGAAGCTTTCTTT	CASSFSYGTALMNTEAFF	TRBV11-2	TRBJ1-1	TRBD1	.
TGTGCCAGCTCACCAACCGGGTCCTCCGGGCAGTACTTC	CASSPTGSSGQYF	TRBV18	TRBJ2-7	.	.
TGCAGTGCTAGGCGGGGGGAAATGCCGTTCTTC	CSARRGEMPFF	TRBV20-1	TRBJ2-1	TRBD2	.
TGTGCCAGCAGTCAACAGGGGAAGCAGTACTTC	CASSQQGKQYF	TRBV6-1	TRBJ2-7	TRBD1	once
TGTGCCAGCAGTTACGATCTCTTTGATGGCTACACCTTC	CASSYDLFDGYTF	TRBV6-5	TRBJ1-2	.	.
TGTGCCAGCAGCGTAGGTTGGACTAGCGGGGGACAAGAGACCCAGTACTTC	CASSVGWTSGGQETQYF	TRBV9	TRBJ2-5	TRBD2	once
TGTGCCAGCAGCTTGGTAAAGGGGATCTACGAGCAGTACTTC	CASSLVKGIYEQYF	TRBV5-6	TRBJ2-7	.	.
TGTGCCAGCAGTTACCCCGGGGGGGGGAATCAGCCCCAGCATTTT	CASSYPGGGNQPQHF	TRBV6-6	TRBJ1-5	.	.
TGTGCCAGCAGTCTAGCGGGTTACAATGAGCAGTTCTTC	CASSLAGYNEQFF	TRBV25-1	TRBJ2-1	TRBD2	many